Presented here are 5 T cell receptor beta chains from one specimen sequenced in a study of CD8 T cells in Susac syndrome. Reverse transcription of about 0.45 to 1 ug RNA used random hexamers. TCRdb reprocessed the immunoSEQ multiplex PCR reads via MiXCR and lists one record per CDR3 protein. The data contain about 300,000 distinct CDR3 sequences, almost 85% of them seen just once; the ten biggest clones take up approximately 0.2%. Sequenced sample: CD8+ T cells from PBMCs. All receptors derive from a human donor with multiple sclerosis.

The chain links TRBV27 to TRBJ2-5, with D tentatively TRBD2 (5 bases). V was pared by 4 bases and J by 2 bases, with 20 bases between. The germline V gene has CDR1 MNHEY and CDR2 SMNVEV (reference sequence). The CDR3 contains 17 residues. DNA of the CDR3: TGTGCCAGCAGTTCAACCTCCTTTCGGACGGGGCAAGAGACCCAGTACTTC. Translation: CASSSTSFRTGQETQYF.

The rearrangement uses TRBV27 and TRBJ2-1; D remains unclear. V was trimmed by 4 bases and J by 7 bases, leaving 11 bases between them. The germline gives CDR1 MNHEY, CDR2 SMNVEV (reference sequence). The CDR3 is made up of 13 amino acids. The CDR3 bases are TGTGCCAGCAGTTCCTGGTCTTGGAATGAGCAGTTCTTC. Amino acids: CASSSWSWNEQFF.

The chain uses TRBV28 and TRBJ2-7; tentative D call: TRBD2 (5 bases). CDR3 size: 14 residues. V was clipped by 6 bases and J by 3 bases, with 15 bases between them. Per the germline V gene, CDR1 is MDHEN and CDR2 is SYDVKM. For the CDR3, the DNA is TGTGCCAGCAGCCTCACGTGGGCGGGCTACGAGCAGTACTTC. This sequence encodes CASSLTWAGYEQYF.

The chain combines TRBV7-9 with TRBJ2-3; D ambiguous. V lost 3 bases to trimming and J lost 2 bases, with 15 bases between them. The CDR3 contains 16 residues. Germline values: CDR1 SEHNR, CDR2 FQNEAQ (reference sequence). CDR3 coding DNA: TGTGCCAGCAGCTTGCGACTCTTCCCCCACACAGATACGCAGTATTTT. As protein: CASSLRLFPHTDTQYF.

V usage is TRBV20-1 and J usage is TRBJ2-2; either TRBD1 or TRBD2 may supply D (5 bases each). Germline values: CDR1 DFQATT, CDR2 SNEGSKA (reference sequence). This CDR3 comprises 15 residues. The V and J ends lost 3 bases and 5 bases respectively, with 16 bases between them. CDR3 DNA sequence: TGCAGTGCTAGCGGGACCACACATCATACCGGGGAGCTGTTTTTT. Its protein product is CSASGTTHHTGELFF.